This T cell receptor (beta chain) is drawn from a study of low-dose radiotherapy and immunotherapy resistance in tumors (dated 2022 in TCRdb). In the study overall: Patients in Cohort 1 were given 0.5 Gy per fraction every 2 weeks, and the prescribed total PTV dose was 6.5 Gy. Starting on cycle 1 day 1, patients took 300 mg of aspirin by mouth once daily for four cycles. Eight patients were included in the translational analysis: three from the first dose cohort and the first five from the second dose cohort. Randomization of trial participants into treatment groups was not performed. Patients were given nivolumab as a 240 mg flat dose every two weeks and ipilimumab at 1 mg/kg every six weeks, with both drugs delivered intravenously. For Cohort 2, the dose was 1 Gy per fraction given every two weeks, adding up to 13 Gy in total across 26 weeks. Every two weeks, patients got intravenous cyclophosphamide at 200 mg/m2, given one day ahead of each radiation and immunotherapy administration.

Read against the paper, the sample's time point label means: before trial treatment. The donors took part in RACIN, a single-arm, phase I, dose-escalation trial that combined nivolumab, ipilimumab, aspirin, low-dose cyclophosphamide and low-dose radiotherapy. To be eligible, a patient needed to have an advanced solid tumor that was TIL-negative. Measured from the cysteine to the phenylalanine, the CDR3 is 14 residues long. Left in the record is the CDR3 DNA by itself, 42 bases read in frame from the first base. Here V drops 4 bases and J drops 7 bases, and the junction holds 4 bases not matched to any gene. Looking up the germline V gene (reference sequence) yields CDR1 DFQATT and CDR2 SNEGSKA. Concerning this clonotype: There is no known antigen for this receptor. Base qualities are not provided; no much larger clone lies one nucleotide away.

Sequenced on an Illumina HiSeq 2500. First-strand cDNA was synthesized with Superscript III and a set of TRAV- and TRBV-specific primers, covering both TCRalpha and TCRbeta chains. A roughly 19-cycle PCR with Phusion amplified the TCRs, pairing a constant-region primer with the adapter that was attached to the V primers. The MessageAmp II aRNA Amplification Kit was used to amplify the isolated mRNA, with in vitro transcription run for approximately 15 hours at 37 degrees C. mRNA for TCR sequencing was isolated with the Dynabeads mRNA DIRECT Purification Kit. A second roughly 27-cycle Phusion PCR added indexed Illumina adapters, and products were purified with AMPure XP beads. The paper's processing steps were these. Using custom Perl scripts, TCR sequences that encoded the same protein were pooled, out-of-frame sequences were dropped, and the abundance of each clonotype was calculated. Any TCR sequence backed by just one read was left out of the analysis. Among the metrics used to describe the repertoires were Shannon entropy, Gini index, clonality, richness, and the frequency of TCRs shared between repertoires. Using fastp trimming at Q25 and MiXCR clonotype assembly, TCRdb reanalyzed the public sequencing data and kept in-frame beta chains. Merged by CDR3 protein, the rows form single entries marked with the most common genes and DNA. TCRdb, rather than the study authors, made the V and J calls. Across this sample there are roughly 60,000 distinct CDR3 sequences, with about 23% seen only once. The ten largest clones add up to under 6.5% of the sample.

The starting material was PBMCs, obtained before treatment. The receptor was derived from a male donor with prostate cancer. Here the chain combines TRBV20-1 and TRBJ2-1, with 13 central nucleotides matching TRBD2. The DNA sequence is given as TGCAGTGCTACCGGGACTAGCGGGATGAATGAGCAGTTCTTC. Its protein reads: CSATGTSGMNEQFF.